Each of the 9 T cell receptor beta chains below was sequenced from the same sample in a study of cytomegalovirus exposure and HLA in healthy donors. 60 Vbeta and 13 Jbeta primers were used in PCR. Produced via immunoSEQ multiplex PCR; TCRdb's table is partial and in-frame only. The repertoire holds more than 95,000 clones, less than 80% seen once, with over 2.5% in the top ten. Sample: PBMCs. These receptor sequences come from a woman aged 45-65 years in good health and CMV-seronegative.

The J gene is TRBJ2-1, the V gene TRBV27, with TRBD2 matching 12 bases. The CDR3 spans 17 residues. CDR1 is MNHEY and CDR2 is SMNVEV in the germline V gene (reference sequence). With V trimmed by 2 bases and J by 9 bases, 11 bases remained unmatched. The CDR3 loop is CASSLMGSLAGGGEQFF. CDR3 nucleotides: TGTGCCAGCAGTTTAATGGGTAGTCTAGCGGGAGGGGGTGAGCAGTTCTTC.

The V gene is TRBV7-2, the J gene TRBJ2-5; D not resolved. The closer fit of TRBJ2-7 to the DNA end suggests the J call may be wrong. CDR3 length: 15 amino acids. The V gene's germline CDR1 is SGHTA and CDR2 FQGNSA. This CDR3 is CASSSQFQAFDEQYF. CDR3 in DNA: TGTGCCAGCAGCTCGCAGTTTCAGGCCTTCGACGAGCAGTACTTC.

The chain has TRBV28 and TRBJ1-5, with D perhaps TRBD1 (6 bases). CDR1 is MDHEN, CDR2 SYDVKM, per germline. The CDR3 has 15 residues. V was trimmed by 5 bases and J by 2 bases, leaving 13 bases between them. DNA for the CDR3: TGTGCCAGCAGTCTACAGGGATACGGCAATCAGCCCCAGCATTTT. This codes for CASSLQGYGNQPQHF.

CDR3: CASREGIFPQHF. For the CDR3, the DNA is TGTGCCAGTAGGGAGGGGATCTTCCCCCAGCATTTT. The V gene is TRBV19, the J gene TRBJ1-5; D might be TRBD1 (5 bases). V lost 6 bases to trimming and J lost 10 bases, with 13 bases between them. This CDR3 spans 12 amino acids. Germline V gene data show CDR1 as LNHDA and CDR2 as SQIVND (reference sequence).

This chain uses TRBV2 with TRBJ1-2; D perhaps matches TRBD1 (5 bases). Germline CDR1 and CDR2: SNHLY and FYNNEI. V lost 6 bases to trimming and J lost 8 bases, with 13 bases between them. The CDR3 extends over 12 amino acids. This chain's CDR3 is CASRLGGAGYTF. CDR3 bases: TGTGCCAGCAGGTTAGGTGGGGCCGGCTACACCTTC. The full variable domain, with the rest looked up from reference TRBV2 and TRBJ1-2, is EPEVTQTPSHQVTQMGQEVILRCVPISNHLYFYWYRQILGQKVEFLVSFYNNEISEKSEIFDDQFSVERPDGSNFTLKIRSTKLEDSAMYFCASRLGGAGYTFGSGTRLTVV.

This chain uses TRBV28 with TRBJ1-3; D is possibly TRBD1 (6 bases). V was shortened by 5 bases and J by 3 bases, with 17 bases between the two germline ends. This CDR3 spans 16 amino acids. Germline V lookup: CDR1 MDHEN, CDR2 SYDVKM. The CDR3 spells CASSPHRAGGGNTIYF. CDR3 coding DNA: TGTGCCAGCAGTCCCCACAGGGCCGGCGGTGGAAACACCATATATTTT.

The V and J genes are TRBV5-6 and TRBJ2-7, with 7 bases fitting TRBD2. With V trimmed by 0 bases and J by 6 bases, 3 bases remained unmatched. This CDR3 region has 13 residues. Germline V lookup: CDR1 SGHDT, CDR2 YYEEEE. CDR3 sequence: CASSLAGGREQYF. The CDR3 region has the DNA TGTGCCAGCAGCTTGGCGGGAGGTCGCGAGCAGTACTTC.

This clone appeared once. J is TRBJ2-1 and V is TRBV29-1, with 8 bases lining up with TRBD2. Trimming took 4 bases from V and 7 from J; bases not matched to a gene: 9. CDR3 size: 14 residues. Germline V gene data show CDR1 as SQVTM and CDR2 as ANQGSEA. In DNA form, the CDR3 reads TGCAGCGTTGCCCCTGCTGCGGGAGGTAATGAGCAGTTCTTC. Its protein is CSVAPAAGGNEQFF.

This chain links TRBV6-1 with TRBJ1-4; 12 bases match TRBD1. Germline trimming cut 8 bases from V and 2 bases from J; bases unmatched to any gene: 3. Germline CDR1 reads MNHNS; CDR2 reads SASEGT. The CDR3 extends over 15 amino acids. The CDR3 region has the DNA TGTGCCAGCCGGGGACAGGGGGCCACTAATGAAAAACTGTTTTTT. This codes for CASRGQGATNEKLFF.